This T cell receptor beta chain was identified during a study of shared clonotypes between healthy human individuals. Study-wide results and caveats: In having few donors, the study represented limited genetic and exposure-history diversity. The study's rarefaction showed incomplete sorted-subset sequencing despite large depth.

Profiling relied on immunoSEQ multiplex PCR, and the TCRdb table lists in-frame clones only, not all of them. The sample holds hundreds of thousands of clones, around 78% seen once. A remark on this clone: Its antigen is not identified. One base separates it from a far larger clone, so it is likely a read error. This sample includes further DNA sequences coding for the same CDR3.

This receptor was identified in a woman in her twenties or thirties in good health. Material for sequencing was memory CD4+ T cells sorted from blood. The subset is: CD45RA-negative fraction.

In DNA form, the CDR3 reads TGTGCCAGCAGCTTACAGGGCTCCTACGAGCAGTACTTC. Its translation is CASSLQGSYEQYF. This chain links TRBV5-4 with TRBJ2-7; possible D gene TRBD1, 6 bases. Germline-derived CDR1 and CDR2 are SGHNT and YYREEE (reference sequence). The CDR3 loop spans 13 amino acids. V lost 2 bases to trimming and J lost 0 bases, with 6 bases between them. The full variable domain, completed using reference TRBV5-4 and TRBJ2-7, is ETGVTQSPTHLIKTRGQQVTLRCSSQSGHNTVSWYQQALGQGPQFIFQYYREEENGRGNFPPRFSGLQFPNYSSELNVNALELDDSALYLCASSLQGSYEQYFGPGTRLTVT.